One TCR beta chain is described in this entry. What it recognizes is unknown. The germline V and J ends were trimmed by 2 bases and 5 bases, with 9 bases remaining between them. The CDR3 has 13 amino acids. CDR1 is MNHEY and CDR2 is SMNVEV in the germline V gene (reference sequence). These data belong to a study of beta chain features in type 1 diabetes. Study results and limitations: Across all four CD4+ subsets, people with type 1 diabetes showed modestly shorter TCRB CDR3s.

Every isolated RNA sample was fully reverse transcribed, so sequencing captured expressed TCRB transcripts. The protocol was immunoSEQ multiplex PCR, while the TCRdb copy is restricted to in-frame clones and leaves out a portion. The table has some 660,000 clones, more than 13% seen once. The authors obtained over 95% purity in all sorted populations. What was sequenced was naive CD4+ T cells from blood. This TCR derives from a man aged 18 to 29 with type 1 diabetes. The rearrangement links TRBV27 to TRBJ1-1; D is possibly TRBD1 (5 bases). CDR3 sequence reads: CASSLTGGTEAFF. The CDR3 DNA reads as TGTGCCAGCAGTTTAACAGGCGGGACTGAAGCTTTCTTT.